This T cell receptor (beta chain) was identified during a study of T cell responses to AZD1222 COVID-19 vaccine. General study results and limits: Repertoires were sampled only after the peak T cell response. Donors were chiefly white British, with a greater number of females, and clonal diversity was perhaps underestimated. Just a handful of people given AZD1222 tested seropositive at baseline.

About this clone: Its specificity is not known.

Assay: immunoSEQ multiplex PCR; the TCRdb copy retains only in-frame clones and omits some. The sample has some 110,000 clones, more than 75% seen once. This receptor was identified in an adult in good health. Source: peripheral blood, taken on day 0 of AZD1222 vaccination.

CDR3 sequence reads: CATSDAGTDYGYTF. In DNA form, the CDR3 reads TGTGCCACCAGTGACGCCGGGACAGACTATGGCTACACCTTC. The chain combines TRBV24-1 with TRBJ1-2; 7 bases align to TRBD1. Germline CDR1 is KGHDR and CDR2 is SFDVKD. V shed 4 bases and J 3 bases; nucleotides not matched to a gene: 4. The CDR3 has 14 amino acids.